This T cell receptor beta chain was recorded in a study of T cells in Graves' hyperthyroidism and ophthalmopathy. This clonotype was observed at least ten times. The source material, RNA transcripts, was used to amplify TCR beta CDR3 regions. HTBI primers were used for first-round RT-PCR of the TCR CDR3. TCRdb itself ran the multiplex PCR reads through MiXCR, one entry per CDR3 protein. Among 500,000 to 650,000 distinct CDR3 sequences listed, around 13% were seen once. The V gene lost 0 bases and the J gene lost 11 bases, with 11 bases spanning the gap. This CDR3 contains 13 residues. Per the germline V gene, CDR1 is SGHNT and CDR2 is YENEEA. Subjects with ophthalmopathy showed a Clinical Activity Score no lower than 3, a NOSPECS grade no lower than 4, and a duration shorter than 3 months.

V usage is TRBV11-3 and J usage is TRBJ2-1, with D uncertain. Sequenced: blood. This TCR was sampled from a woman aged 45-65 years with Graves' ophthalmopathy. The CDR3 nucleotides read TGTGCCAGCAGCTTAGAGCCGGAAGATAAGCAGTTCTTC. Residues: CASSLEPEDKQFF. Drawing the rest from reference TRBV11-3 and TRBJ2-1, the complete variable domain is EAGVVQSPRYKIIEKKQPVAFWCNPISGHNTLYWYLQNLGQGPELLIRYENEEAVDDSQLPKDRFSAERLKGVDSTLKIQPAELGDSAVYLCASSLEPEDKQFFGPGTRLTVL.